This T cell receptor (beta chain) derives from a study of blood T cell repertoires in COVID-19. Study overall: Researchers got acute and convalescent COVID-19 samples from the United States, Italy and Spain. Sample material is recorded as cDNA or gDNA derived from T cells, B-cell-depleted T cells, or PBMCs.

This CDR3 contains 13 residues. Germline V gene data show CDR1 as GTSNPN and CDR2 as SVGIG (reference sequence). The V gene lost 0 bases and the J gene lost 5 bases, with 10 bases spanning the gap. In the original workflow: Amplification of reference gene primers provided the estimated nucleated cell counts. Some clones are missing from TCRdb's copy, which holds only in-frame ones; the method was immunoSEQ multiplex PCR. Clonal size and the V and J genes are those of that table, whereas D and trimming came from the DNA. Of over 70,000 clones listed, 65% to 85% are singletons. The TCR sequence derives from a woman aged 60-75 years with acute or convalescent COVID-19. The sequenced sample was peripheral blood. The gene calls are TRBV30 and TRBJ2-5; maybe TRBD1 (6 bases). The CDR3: CAWSVQGAETQYF. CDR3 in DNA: TGTGCCTGGAGTGTACAGGGAGCTGAGACCCAGTACTTC.